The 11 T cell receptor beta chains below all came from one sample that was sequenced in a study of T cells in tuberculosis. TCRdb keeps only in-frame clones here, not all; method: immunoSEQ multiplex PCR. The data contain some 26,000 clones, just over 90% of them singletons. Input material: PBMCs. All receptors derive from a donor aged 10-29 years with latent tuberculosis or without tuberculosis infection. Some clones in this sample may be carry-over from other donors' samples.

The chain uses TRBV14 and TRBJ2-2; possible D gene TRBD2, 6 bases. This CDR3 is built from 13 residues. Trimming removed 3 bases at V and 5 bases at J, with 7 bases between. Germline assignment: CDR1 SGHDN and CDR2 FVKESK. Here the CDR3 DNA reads TGTGCCAGCAGCCAGGAGGGGACCGGGGAGCTGTTTTTT. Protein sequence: CASSQEGTGELFF.

This CDR3 is CASSLLTVSGQGYGEQYF. In DNA form, the CDR3 reads TGTGCCAGCAGCTTATTAACTGTGTCCGGACAGGGATATGGCGAGCAGTACTTC. The chain has TRBV11-2 and TRBJ2-7, with 8 bases identical to TRBD1. Germline-derived CDR1 and CDR2 are SGHAT and FQNNGV. This CDR3 comprises 18 residues. V lost 2 bases to trimming and J lost 6 bases; unmatched junction nucleotides: 18.

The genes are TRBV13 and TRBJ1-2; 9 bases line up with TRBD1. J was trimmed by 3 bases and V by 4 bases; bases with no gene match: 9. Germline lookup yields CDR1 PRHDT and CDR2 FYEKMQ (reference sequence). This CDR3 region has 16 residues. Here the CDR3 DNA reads TGTGCCAGCAGCTCCCGTAGGGACAGGGTGGACTATGGCTACACCTTC. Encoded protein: CASSSRRDRVDYGYTF.

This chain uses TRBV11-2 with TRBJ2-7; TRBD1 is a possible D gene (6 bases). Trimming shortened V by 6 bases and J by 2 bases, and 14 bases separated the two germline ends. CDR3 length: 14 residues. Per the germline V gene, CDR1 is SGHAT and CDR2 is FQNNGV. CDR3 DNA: TGTGCCAGCAGTCGACAGGAACCTACCTACGAGCAGTACTTC. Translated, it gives CASSRQEPTYEQYF. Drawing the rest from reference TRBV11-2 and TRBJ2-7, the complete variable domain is EAGVAQSPRYKIIEKRQSVAFWCNPISGHATLYWYQQILGQGPKLLIQFQNNGVVDDSQLPKDRFSAERLKGVDSTLKIQPAKLEDSAVYLCASSRQEPTYEQYFGPGTRLTVT.

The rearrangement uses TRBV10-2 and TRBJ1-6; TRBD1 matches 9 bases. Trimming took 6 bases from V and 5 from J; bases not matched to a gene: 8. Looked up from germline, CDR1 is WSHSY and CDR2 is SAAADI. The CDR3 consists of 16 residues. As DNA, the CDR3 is TGCGCCAGCAGGATGGACAGGGGTTATCATAATTCACCCCTCCACTTT. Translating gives CASRMDRGYHNSPLHF.

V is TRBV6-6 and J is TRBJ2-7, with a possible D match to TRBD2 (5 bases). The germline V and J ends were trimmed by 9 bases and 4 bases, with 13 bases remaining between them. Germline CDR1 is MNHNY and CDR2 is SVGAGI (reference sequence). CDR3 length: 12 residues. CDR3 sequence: CASIDAGYEQYF. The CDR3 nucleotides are TGTGCCAGTATCGACGCGGGTTACGAGCAGTACTTC.

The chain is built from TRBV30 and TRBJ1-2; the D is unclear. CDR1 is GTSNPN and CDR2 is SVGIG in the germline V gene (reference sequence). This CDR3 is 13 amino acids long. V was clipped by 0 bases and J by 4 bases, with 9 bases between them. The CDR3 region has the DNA TGTGCCTGGAGTGTAGGAGGGAGCTATGGCTACACCTTC. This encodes CAWSVGGSYGYTF.

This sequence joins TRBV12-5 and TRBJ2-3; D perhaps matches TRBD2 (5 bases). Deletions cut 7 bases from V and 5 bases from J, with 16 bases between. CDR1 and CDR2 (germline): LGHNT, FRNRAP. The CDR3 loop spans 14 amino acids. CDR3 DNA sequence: TGTGCTAGTGTCCTCGGCCTAGCTAAAGATACGCAGTATTTT. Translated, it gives CASVLGLAKDTQYF.

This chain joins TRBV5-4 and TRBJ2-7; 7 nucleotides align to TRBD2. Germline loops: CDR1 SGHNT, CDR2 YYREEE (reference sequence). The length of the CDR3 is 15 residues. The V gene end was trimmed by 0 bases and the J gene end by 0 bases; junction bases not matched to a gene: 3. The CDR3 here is CASSLGGSRSYEQYF. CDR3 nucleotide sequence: TGTGCCAGCAGCTTGGGCGGGAGTCGCTCCTACGAGCAGTACTTC.

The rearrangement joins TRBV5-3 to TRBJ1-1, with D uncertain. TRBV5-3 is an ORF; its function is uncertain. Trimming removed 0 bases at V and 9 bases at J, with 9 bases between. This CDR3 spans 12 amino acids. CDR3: CARSLAWAKAFF. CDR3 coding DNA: TGTGCCAGAAGCTTGGCCTGGGCGAAAGCTTTCTTT.

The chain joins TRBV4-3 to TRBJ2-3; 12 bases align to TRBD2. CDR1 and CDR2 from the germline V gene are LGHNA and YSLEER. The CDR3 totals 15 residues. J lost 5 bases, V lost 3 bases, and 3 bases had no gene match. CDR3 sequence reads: CASSQRTSGEDTQYF. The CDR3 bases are TGCGCCAGCAGCCAGCGGACTAGCGGGGAAGATACGCAGTATTTT.